Sequencing of this TCR beta chain was carried out in a study of identical twins. This clonotype was observed at least ten times. A universal primer site arose from template switching, and cDNA bore unique molecular identifiers. Using its own MiXCR run on the 5' RACE reads, TCRdb lists one record per CDR3 protein. The data show just under 550,000 distinct CDR3 sequences, with roughly 15% seen just once and 0.44% held by the top ten. Trimming pared 4 bases from V and 1 base from J, leaving 11 bases between. CDR3 length: 15 amino acids. Looked up from germline, CDR1 is SGHDT and CDR2 is YYEEEE. This sample also appeared in a second study, on yellow fever vaccine responses in identical twins.

Material for sequencing was CD4+ T cells sorted from blood. The chain employs TRBV5-6 and TRBJ2-2; D uncertain. This clonotype was obtained from a young woman in good health. CDR3 region: CASSRTSQNTGELFF. CDR3 sequence (DNA): TGTGCCAGCAGCCGCACATCTCAGAACACCGGGGAGCTGTTTTTT.